This entry concerns a single TCR beta chain. This entry is derived from a study of technical replicates of blood from a handful of donors. CDR3 size: 16 residues. The germline V gene has CDR1 SQVTM and CDR2 ANQGSEA. V lost 5 bases and J lost 2; bases outside the gene matches: 6. Sequencing used immunoSEQ multiplex PCR; TCRdb keeps in-frame clones, though not all of them. The sample has around 60,000 clones; over 90% are singletons. V and J are TRBV29-1 and TRBJ2-1; 13 positions match TRBD2. The sequenced sample was PBMCs. This TCR was recovered from a human donor in good health. Some clones in this sample may be carry-over from other donors' samples. The CDR3 DNA is TGCAGCGTTCCCCGGACTAGCGGGGGTCCCTACAATGAGCAGTTCTTC. Its translation is CSVPRTSGGPYNEQFF.